These T cell receptor beta chains were read from a single sample in a study of cytotoxic CD8 clonotypes in ibrutinib-treated CLL. The data were produced by immunoSEQ multiplex PCR, yet TCRdb's version contains in-frame clones alone and is incomplete. This table has fewer than 400,000 clones, around 66% appearing once. Sequenced here: PBMCs, sampled after 36 months of ibrutinib treatment. These receptors were taken from a human donor with chronic lymphocytic leukemia. Both conserved end residues are part of each CDR3. The D gene is left open where the match is weak. Clone sizes are given selectively: once, few, many, or a class where the clone is expanded.

j_call: TRBJ1-3; clone_size: NA; v_call: TRBV5-6; d_call: NA; cdr3_aa: CASSFRKRTSYSGNTIYF; cdr3_nt: TGTGCCAGCAGCTTCCGGAAGAGGACCAGCTACTCTGGAAACACCATATATTTT
j_call: TRBJ2-3; clone_size: once; v_call: TRBV6-6; d_call: NA; cdr3_aa: CASSYSHSRVVGTQYF; cdr3_nt: TGTGCCAGCAGTTACTCGCATAGCCGTGTGGTGGGTACGCAGTATTTT
j_call: TRBJ2-3; clone_size: once; v_call: TRBV7-3; d_call: NA; cdr3_aa: CASSPRGGGGPDTQYF; cdr3_nt: TGTGCCAGCAGCCCTCGCGGGGGCGGGGGACCAGATACGCAGTATTTT
j_call: TRBJ1-2; clone_size: NA; v_call: TRBV7-9; d_call: TRBD1; cdr3_aa: CASSARSGTGVYGYTF; cdr3_nt: TGTGCCAGCAGCGCGCGCTCCGGGACAGGGGTTTATGGCTACACCTTC
j_call: TRBJ2-3; clone_size: NA; v_call: TRBV5-1; d_call: NA; cdr3_aa: CASSLERSRTDTQYF; cdr3_nt: TGCGCCAGCAGCTTAGAGCGGAGCCGCACAGATACGCAGTATTTT
j_call: TRBJ2-7; clone_size: few; v_call: TRBV7-9; d_call: NA; cdr3_aa: CASSFRGQTYEQYF; cdr3_nt: TGTGCCAGCAGCTTTAGAGGACAGACCTACGAGCAGTACTTC
j_call: TRBJ2-5; clone_size: NA; v_call: TRBV10-3; d_call: NA; cdr3_aa: CAISSGTAETQYF; cdr3_nt: TGTGCCATCAGCTCCGGGACGGCAGAGACCCAGTACTTC
j_call: TRBJ2-5; clone_size: NA; v_call: TRBV29-1; d_call: TRBD1; cdr3_aa: CSSTGGLETQYF; cdr3_nt: TGCAGCTCGACAGGGGGCTTAGAGACCCAGTACTTC
j_call: TRBJ1-6; clone_size: NA; v_call: TRBV10-2; d_call: NA; cdr3_aa: CASSEGRGLSPLHF; cdr3_nt: TGCGCCAGCAGTGAGGGGCGGGGGCTGTCACCCCTCCACTTT
j_call: TRBJ1-1; clone_size: NA; v_call: TRBV7-9; d_call: NA; cdr3_aa: CASSPSGVDTEAFF; cdr3_nt: TGTGCCAGCAGCCCGTCGGGGGTCGACACTGAAGCTTTCTTT
j_call: TRBJ2-1; clone_size: NA; v_call: TRBV6-1; d_call: NA; cdr3_aa: CASSVASVYNEQFF; cdr3_nt: TGTGCCAGCAGTGTGGCTAGCGTTTACAATGAGCAGTTCTTC
j_call: TRBJ2-7; clone_size: NA; v_call: TRBV7-6; d_call: NA; cdr3_aa: CASSPTRGRGGYEQYF; cdr3_nt: TGTGCCAGCAGCCCCACGAGGGGCAGGGGCGGGTACGAGCAGTACTTC
j_call: TRBJ1-4; clone_size: NA; v_call: TRBV5-1; d_call: NA; cdr3_aa: CASSLGGSEKLFF; cdr3_nt: TGCGCCAGCAGCTTGGGAGGAAGTGAAAAACTGTTTTTT
j_call: TRBJ2-7; clone_size: many; v_call: TRBV10-1; d_call: NA; cdr3_aa: CASIYEQYF; cdr3_nt: TGCGCCAGCATCTACGAGCAGTACTTC
j_call: TRBJ1-5; clone_size: NA; v_call: TRBV6-5; d_call: TRBD1; cdr3_aa: CASSLDRGNQPQHF; cdr3_nt: TGTGCCAGCAGTTTGGACAGGGGAAATCAGCCCCAGCATTTT
j_call: TRBJ2-5; clone_size: NA; v_call: TRBV6-6; d_call: NA; cdr3_aa: CASNEQGLQETQYF; cdr3_nt: TGTGCCAGCAATGAGCAGGGCCTCCAAGAGACCCAGTACTTC
j_call: TRBJ2-3; clone_size: NA; v_call: TRBV29-1; d_call: NA; cdr3_aa: CSVAGPTDTQYF; cdr3_nt: TGCAGCGTTGCAGGTCCCACAGATACGCAGTATTTT
j_call: TRBJ2-7; clone_size: NA; v_call: TRBV5-1; d_call: NA; cdr3_aa: CASRLGWGSYEQYF; cdr3_nt: TGCGCCAGCAGGCTGGGATGGGGTTCATACGAGCAGTACTTC
j_call: TRBJ2-1; clone_size: NA; v_call: TRBV7-9; d_call: NA; cdr3_aa: CASRQLDRGEQFF; cdr3_nt: TGTGCCAGCAGGCAACTGGACCGAGGGGAGCAGTTCTTC
j_call: TRBJ2-7; clone_size: NA; v_call: TRBV28; d_call: NA; cdr3_aa: CASSSPGTLFF; cdr3_nt: TGTGCCAGCAGTTCCCCCGGGACTCTGTTCTTC
j_call: TRBJ1-2; clone_size: few; v_call: TRBV21-1; d_call: NA; cdr3_aa: CASSNPDRGGDGYTF; cdr3_nt: TGTGCCAGCAGCAACCCAGACAGGGGAGGGGATGGCTACACCTTC
j_call: TRBJ2-1; clone_size: few; v_call: TRBV7-3; d_call: TRBD2; cdr3_aa: CASSPRLAGANEQFF; cdr3_nt: TGTGCCAGCAGCCCCCGACTAGCGGGAGCTAATGAGCAGTTCTTC
j_call: TRBJ1-2; clone_size: NA; v_call: TRBV19; d_call: TRBD1; cdr3_aa: CASRLQGAANYGYTF; cdr3_nt: TGTGCCAGTCGCCTTCAGGGGGCGGCTAACTATGGCTACACCTTC
j_call: TRBJ2-5; clone_size: NA; v_call: TRBV7-3; d_call: NA; cdr3_aa: CASSSQGDETQYF; cdr3_nt: TGTGCCAGCAGCTCCCAGGGTGATGAGACCCAGTACTTC
j_call: TRBJ2-1; clone_size: once; v_call: TRBV9; d_call: NA; cdr3_aa: CASSRGTQNEQFF; cdr3_nt: TGTGCCAGCAGCCGGGGAACTCAGAATGAGCAGTTCTTC
j_call: TRBJ1-2; clone_size: NA; v_call: TRBV10-3; d_call: NA; cdr3_aa: CAISGPGNYGYTF; cdr3_nt: TGTGCCATCAGTGGGCCCGGCAACTATGGCTACACCTTC
j_call: TRBJ2-3; clone_size: NA; v_call: TRBV13; d_call: NA; cdr3_aa: CASSLFGPRTDTQYF; cdr3_nt: TGTGCCAGCAGCTTATTTGGACCCCGCACAGATACGCAGTATTTT
j_call: TRBJ1-1; clone_size: NA; v_call: TRBV7-3; d_call: NA; cdr3_aa: CASSNSGKNTEAFF; cdr3_nt: TGTGCCAGCAGCAACAGCGGGAAGAACACTGAAGCTTTCTTT
j_call: TRBJ1-1; clone_size: NA; v_call: TRBV29-1; d_call: NA; cdr3_aa: CSAGFMNTEAFF; cdr3_nt: TGCAGCGCGGGGTTCATGAACACTGAAGCTTTCTTT